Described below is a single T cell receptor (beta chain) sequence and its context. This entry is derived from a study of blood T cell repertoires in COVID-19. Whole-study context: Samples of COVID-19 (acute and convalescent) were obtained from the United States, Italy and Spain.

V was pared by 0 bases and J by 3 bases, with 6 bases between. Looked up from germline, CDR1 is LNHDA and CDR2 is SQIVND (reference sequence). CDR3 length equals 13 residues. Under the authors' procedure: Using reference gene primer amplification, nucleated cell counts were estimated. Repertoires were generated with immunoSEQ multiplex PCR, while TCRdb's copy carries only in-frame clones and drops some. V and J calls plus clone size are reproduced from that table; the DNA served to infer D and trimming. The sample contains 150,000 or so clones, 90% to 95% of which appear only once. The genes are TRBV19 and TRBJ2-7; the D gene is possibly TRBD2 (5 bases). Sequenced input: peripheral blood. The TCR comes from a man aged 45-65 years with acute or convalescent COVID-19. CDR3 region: CASSIERDYEQYF. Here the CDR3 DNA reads TGTGCCAGTAGTATAGAGAGGGACTACGAGCAGTACTTC. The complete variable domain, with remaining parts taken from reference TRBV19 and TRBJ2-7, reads DGGITQSPKYLFRKEGQNVTLSCEQNLNHDAMYWYRQDPGQGLRLIYYSQIVNDFQKGDIAEGYSVSREKKESFPLTVTSAQKNPTAFYLCASSIERDYEQYFGPGTRLTVT.